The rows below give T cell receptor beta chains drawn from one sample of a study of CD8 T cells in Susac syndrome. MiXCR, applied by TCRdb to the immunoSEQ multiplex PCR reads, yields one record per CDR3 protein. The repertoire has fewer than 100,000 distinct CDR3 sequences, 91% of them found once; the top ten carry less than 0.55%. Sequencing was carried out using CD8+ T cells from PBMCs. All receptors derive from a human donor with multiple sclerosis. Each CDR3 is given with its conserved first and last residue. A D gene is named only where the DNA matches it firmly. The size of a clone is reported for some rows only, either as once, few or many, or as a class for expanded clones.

cdr3_aa: CASSFQGSENTEAFF
cdr3_nt: TGTGCCAGCAGCTTCCAGGGTTCCGAGAACACTGAAGCTTTCTTT
j_call: TRBJ1-1
v_call: TRBV13
d_call: NA
clone_size: NA

cdr3_aa: CSARDRTSGGVVQETQYF
cdr3_nt: TGCAGTGCTAGAGATCGCACTAGCGGGGGGGTAGTCCAAGAGACCCAGTACTTC
j_call: TRBJ2-5
v_call: TRBV20-1
d_call: TRBD2
clone_size: NA

cdr3_aa: CASSGLGGLLTGELFF
cdr3_nt: TGTGCCAGCAGCGGCCTCGGGGGTCTACTTACCGGGGAGCTGTTTTTT
j_call: TRBJ2-2
v_call: TRBV9
d_call: NA
clone_size: NA

cdr3_aa: CASSSRRGYTDTQYF
cdr3_nt: TGTGCCAGCAGCTCACGTAGGGGGTACACAGATACGCAGTATTTT
j_call: TRBJ2-3
v_call: TRBV7-2
d_call: NA
clone_size: NA

cdr3_aa: CASSLAEWGDNYTF
cdr3_nt: TGTGCCAGCAGCTTAGCGGAGTGGGGGGATAACTACACCTTC
j_call: TRBJ1-2
v_call: TRBV7-9
d_call: NA
clone_size: NA

cdr3_aa: CASGFDRLAWSYNEQFF
cdr3_nt: TGTGCTAGTGGTTTTGATAGACTAGCGTGGTCCTACAATGAGCAGTTCTTC
j_call: TRBJ2-1
v_call: TRBV12-5
d_call: TRBD2
clone_size: NA

cdr3_aa: CASSPFAGFGTDTQYF
cdr3_nt: TGTGCCAGCAGCCCGTTTGCTGGGTTCGGGACAGATACGCAGTATTTT
j_call: TRBJ2-3
v_call: TRBV3-1
d_call: NA
clone_size: NA

cdr3_aa: CSANFGDPQETQYF
cdr3_nt: TGCAGTGCAAATTTCGGGGATCCCCAAGAGACCCAGTACTTC
j_call: TRBJ2-5
v_call: TRBV20-1
d_call: NA
clone_size: NA

cdr3_aa: CASSSPENTIYF
cdr3_nt: TGTGCCAGCAGCTCCCCAGAAAACACCATATATTTT
j_call: TRBJ1-3
v_call: TRBV5-6
d_call: NA
clone_size: NA

cdr3_aa: CASRLQTLDEQYF
cdr3_nt: TGCGCCAGCAGACTCCAGACTTTGGACGAGCAGTACTTC
j_call: TRBJ2-7
v_call: TRBV23-1
d_call: NA
clone_size: NA

cdr3_aa: CASSRSGSNQPQHF
cdr3_nt: TGTGCCAGTAGTAGGAGCGGTAGCAATCAGCCCCAGCATTTT
j_call: TRBJ1-5
v_call: TRBV19
d_call: NA
clone_size: NA

cdr3_aa: CASSQVAPGFQEQYF
cdr3_nt: TGCGCCAGCAGCCAAGTTGCCCCAGGGTTCCAGGAGCAGTACTTC
j_call: TRBJ2-7
v_call: TRBV4-1
d_call: NA
clone_size: NA

cdr3_aa: CASSQEETGPREQYF
cdr3_nt: TGTGCCAGCAGCCAAGAGGAGACAGGCCCGCGGGAGCAGTACTTC
j_call: TRBJ2-7
v_call: TRBV3-1
d_call: NA
clone_size: NA

cdr3_aa: CASSWGSTEAFF
cdr3_nt: TGTGCCAGCAGTTGGGGATCCACTGAAGCTTTCTTT
j_call: TRBJ1-1
v_call: TRBV6-2/TRBV6-3
d_call: NA
clone_size: few

cdr3_aa: CASSLVASGRFLRETQYF
cdr3_nt: TGTGCCAGCAGCTTAGTTGCTAGCGGGAGGTTCCTTCGGGAGACCCAGTACTTC
j_call: TRBJ2-5
v_call: TRBV7-8
d_call: TRBD2
clone_size: NA

cdr3_aa: CASILPDTQYF
cdr3_nt: TGTGCCAGCATCCTCCCAGATACGCAGTATTTT
j_call: TRBJ2-3
v_call: TRBV5-6
d_call: NA
clone_size: NA

cdr3_aa: CASSFNQGHYTDTQYF
cdr3_nt: TGTGCCAGCAGTTTTAATCAGGGGCACTACACAGATACGCAGTATTTT
j_call: TRBJ2-3
v_call: TRBV12-3/TRBV12-4
d_call: NA
clone_size: NA

cdr3_aa: CASSPLLGDTQYF
cdr3_nt: TGTGCCAGCAGTCCACTACTCGGAGATACGCAGTATTTT
j_call: TRBJ2-3
v_call: TRBV2
d_call: NA
clone_size: NA

cdr3_aa: CASSAGGSYEQYF
cdr3_nt: TGCGCCAGCAGTGCCGGAGGCTCCTACGAGCAGTACTTC
j_call: TRBJ2-7
v_call: TRBV10-2
d_call: NA
clone_size: once

cdr3_aa: CASSYGGGLLGEQYF
cdr3_nt: TGTGCCAGCAGTTACGGTGGGGGACTCCTAGGCGAGCAGTACTTC
j_call: TRBJ2-7
v_call: TRBV6-2/TRBV6-3
d_call: NA
clone_size: NA

cdr3_aa: CATQTRMDTGELFF
cdr3_nt: TGTGCCACACAGACCCGAATGGACACCGGGGAGCTGTTTTTT
j_call: TRBJ2-2
v_call: TRBV19
d_call: NA
clone_size: NA

cdr3_aa: CASFGSQNEQFF
cdr3_nt: TGTGCCAGTTTTGGTTCCCAAAATGAGCAGTTCTTC
j_call: TRBJ2-1
v_call: TRBV2
d_call: NA
clone_size: NA

cdr3_aa: CSVEDRPGTTEAFF
cdr3_nt: TGCAGCGTTGAAGATCGACCTGGGACCACTGAAGCTTTCTTT
j_call: TRBJ1-1
v_call: TRBV29-1
d_call: NA
clone_size: NA

cdr3_aa: CASSVGLAGYEQYF
cdr3_nt: TGTGCCAGTAGTGTGGGACTAGCGGGTTACGAGCAGTACTTC
j_call: TRBJ2-7
v_call: TRBV19
d_call: TRBD2
clone_size: NA

cdr3_aa: CASSPNSGSLNEQYF
cdr3_nt: TGTGCCAGCAGCCCTAATAGCGGGAGCTTAAACGAGCAGTACTTC
j_call: TRBJ2-7
v_call: TRBV6-6
d_call: TRBD2
clone_size: once

cdr3_aa: CASSQGEIPIAGPAYEQYF
cdr3_nt: TGCGCCAGCAGCCAAGGAGAGATTCCCATAGCGGGACCTGCATACGAGCAGTACTTC
j_call: TRBJ2-7
v_call: TRBV4-3
d_call: TRBD2
clone_size: NA

cdr3_aa: CASSSPPGGREGNEENEQFF
cdr3_nt: TGTGCCAGCAGTTCTCCCCCCGGCGGGCGGGAGGGGAACGAAGAGAATGAGCAGTTCTTC
j_call: TRBJ2-1
v_call: TRBV28
d_call: TRBD2
clone_size: NA

cdr3_aa: CASSWRGSGNTIYF
cdr3_nt: TGTGCCAGCAGTTGGCGGGGCTCTGGAAACACCATATATTTT
j_call: TRBJ1-3
v_call: TRBV12-3/TRBV12-4
d_call: NA
clone_size: NA

cdr3_aa: CASSLARWGTSPYNEQFF
cdr3_nt: TGTGCCAGCAGTTTAGCCCGATGGGGGACTTCTCCCTACAATGAGCAGTTCTTC
j_call: TRBJ2-1
v_call: TRBV12-3/TRBV12-4
d_call: NA
clone_size: NA

cdr3_aa: CASSSPRGLAGATTYYNEQFF
cdr3_nt: TGTGCCAGCAGTTCCCCTAGGGGTCTAGCGGGGGCCACCACTTACTACAATGAGCAGTTCTTC
j_call: TRBJ2-1
v_call: TRBV28
d_call: TRBD2
clone_size: NA

cdr3_aa: CASSLSRAGGGTGELFF
cdr3_nt: TGTGCCAGCAGCTTAAGCCGGGCGGGAGGGGGGACCGGGGAGCTGTTTTTT
j_call: TRBJ2-2
v_call: TRBV7-3
d_call: TRBD2
clone_size: few

cdr3_aa: CAWTKTGNNSPLHF
cdr3_nt: TGTGCCTGGACCAAGACGGGGAATAATTCACCCCTCCACTTT
j_call: TRBJ1-6
v_call: TRBV30
d_call: NA
clone_size: NA

cdr3_aa: CASSFRQAAVEKLFF
cdr3_nt: TGTGCCAGCAGTTTCAGACAGGCTGCGGTCGAAAAACTGTTTTTT
j_call: TRBJ1-4
v_call: TRBV28
d_call: NA
clone_size: NA

cdr3_aa: CASSLSNQANNEQFF
cdr3_nt: TGTGCCAGCAGTTTATCGAACCAGGCTAACAATGAGCAGTTCTTC
j_call: TRBJ2-1
v_call: TRBV27
d_call: NA
clone_size: NA